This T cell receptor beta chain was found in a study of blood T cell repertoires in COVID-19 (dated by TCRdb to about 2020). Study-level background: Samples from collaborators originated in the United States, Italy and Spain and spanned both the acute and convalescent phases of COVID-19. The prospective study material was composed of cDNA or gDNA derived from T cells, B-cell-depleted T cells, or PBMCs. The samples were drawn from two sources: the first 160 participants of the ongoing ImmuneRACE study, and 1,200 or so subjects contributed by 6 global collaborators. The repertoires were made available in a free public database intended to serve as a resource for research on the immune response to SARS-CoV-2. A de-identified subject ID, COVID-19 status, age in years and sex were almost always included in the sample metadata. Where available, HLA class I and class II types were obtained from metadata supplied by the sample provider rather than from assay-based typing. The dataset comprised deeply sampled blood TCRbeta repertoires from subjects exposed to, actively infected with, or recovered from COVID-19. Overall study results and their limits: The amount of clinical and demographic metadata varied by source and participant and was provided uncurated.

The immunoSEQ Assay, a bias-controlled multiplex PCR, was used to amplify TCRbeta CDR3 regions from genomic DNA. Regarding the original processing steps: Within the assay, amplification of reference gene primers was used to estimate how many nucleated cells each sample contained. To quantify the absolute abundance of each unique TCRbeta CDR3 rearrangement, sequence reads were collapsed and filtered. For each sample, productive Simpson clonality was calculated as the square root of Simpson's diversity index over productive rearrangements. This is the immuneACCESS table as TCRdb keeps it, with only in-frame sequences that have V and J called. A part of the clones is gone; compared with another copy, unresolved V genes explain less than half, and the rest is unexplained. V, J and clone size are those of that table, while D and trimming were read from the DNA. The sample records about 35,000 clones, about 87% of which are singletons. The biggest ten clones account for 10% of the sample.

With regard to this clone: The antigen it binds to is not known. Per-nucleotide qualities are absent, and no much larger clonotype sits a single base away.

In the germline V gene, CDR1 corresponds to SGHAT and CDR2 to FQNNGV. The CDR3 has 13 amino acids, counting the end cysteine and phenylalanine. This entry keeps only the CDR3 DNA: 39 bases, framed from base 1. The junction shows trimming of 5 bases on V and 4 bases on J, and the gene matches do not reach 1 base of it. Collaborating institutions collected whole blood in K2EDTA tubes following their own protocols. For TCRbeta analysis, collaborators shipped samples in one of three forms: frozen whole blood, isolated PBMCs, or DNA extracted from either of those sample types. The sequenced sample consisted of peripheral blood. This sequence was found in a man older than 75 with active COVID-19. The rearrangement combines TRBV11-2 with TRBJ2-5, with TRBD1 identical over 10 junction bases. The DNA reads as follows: TGTGCCAGCAGCCGGGACAGGGGAGAGACCCAGTACTTC. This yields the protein CASSRDRGETQYF.